The entry below describes one TCR beta chain. What it binds is not known. Unmatched junction bases numbered 4, after V lost 2 bases and J lost 3 bases. The CDR3 has 16 amino acids. CDR1 is SGHRS, CDR2 YFSETQ, per germline. Peptide-pool stimulation followed by sequencing identified expanded antigen-specific CD4+ clonotypes in the ViraFEST assay. Following a roughly eleven-day culture, CD4+ T cells were purified. Among the vaccine recipients, none had a prior SARS-CoV-2 infection, and nucleocapsid antibodies were negative. These data originate in a study of vaccination effects on CD4 cells after COVID-19. Study findings and constraints: Marked clonal contraction of infection- and vaccine-induced clones was seen late after vaccination. Healthy vaccine recipients' vaccine-induced clones were almost all SARS-CoV-2 mono-reactive.

Sequencing used immunoSEQ multiplex PCR; TCRdb keeps in-frame clones, though not all of them. The repertoire holds approximately 87,000 clones, about 70% seen once, with more than 1.5% in the top ten. The source was CD4+ T cells from PBMCs cultured with HCoV-229E spike peptides, collected before COVID-19 vaccination. The V gene is TRBV5-1, the J gene TRBJ2-3; 12 bases align to TRBD2. The source of this sequence is a human donor who received a COVID-19 vaccine. This CDR3 is CASSFTSGGSTDTQYF. The CDR3 DNA sequence: TGCGCCAGCAGCTTTACTAGCGGGGGGAGTACAGATACGCAGTATTTT.